These 9 T cell receptor beta chains were all obtained from the same sample, sequenced in a study of response to subunit inactivated influenza vaccine. MiXCR, applied by TCRdb to the RT-PCR reads, yields one record per CDR3 protein. Among under 550,000 distinct CDR3 sequences listed, approximately 7.6% were seen once. The input for sequencing was PBMCs from blood, taken roughly 24 months after vaccination. The receptors here all came from a man aged 45 to 70 who received an inactivated influenza vaccine.

The chain combines TRBV12-3 or TRBV12-4 with TRBJ1-5; no clear D gene. The CDR3 totals 13 residues. Between the trimmed V and J ends, which lost 6 bases and 11 bases, there was a span of 17 bases. The CDR3 is CASSSTVEEAQHF. DNA for the CDR3: TGTGCCAGCAGCTCCACGGTGGAGGAGGCCCAGCATTTT.

In this sample, this clonotype turned up a few times. The V call is TRBV12-3 or TRBV12-4, the J call TRBJ2-2; D ambiguous. V lost 6 bases to trimming and J lost 4 bases, with 9 bases between them. CDR3 length: 13 residues. The CDR3: CASRGTSTGELFF. Here the CDR3 DNA reads TGTGCCAGCAGGGGAACAAGCACCGGGGAGCTGTTTTTT.

This clonotype was seen at least ten times. The rearrangement links TRBV5-1 to TRBJ2-3, with TRBD1 matching 7 bases. Germline CDR1 SGHRS, CDR2 YFSETQ. The CDR3 covers 15 residues. Trimming cost V 4 bases and J 0 bases; bases outside gene matches: 5. As DNA, the CDR3 is TGCGCCAGCAGCAGGAGGACAGGTAGCACAGATACGCAGTATTTT. Protein product: CASSRRTGSTDTQYF.

A few counts support this clonotype. The V gene is TRBV25-1, the J gene TRBJ1-5; D might be TRBD1 (5 bases). This CDR3 spans 14 amino acids. Trimming removed 4 bases from V and 11 bases from J, with 18 bases in between. Germline lookup yields CDR1 MGHDK and CDR2 SYGVNS. CDR3 DNA: TGTGCCAGCAGTGTCGTCGGGGGGACCCCGGCCCAGCATTTT. Translation gives CASSVVGGTPAQHF.

In its sample, this clonotype was seen many times. The rearrangement joins TRBV10-3 to TRBJ1-5; a possible D gene is TRBD1 (6 bases). With 0 bases removed from V and 0 bases from J, the gap between germline ends came to 9 bases. Germline CDR1 is ENHRY and CDR2 is SYGVKD. This CDR3 spans 16 amino acids. In DNA, the CDR3 is TGTGCCATCAGTGAGTCTAGGGGGGATAGCAATCAGCCCCAGCATTTT. Residues: CAISESRGDSNQPQHF.

A few counts support this clonotype. J is TRBJ2-2 and V is TRBV11-2; no reliable D call. The V end lost 2 bases, the J end lost 3 bases, and 7 bases lay between the germline ends. The CDR3 is 14 amino acids. Germline V gene data show CDR1 as SGHAT and CDR2 as FQNNGV. As DNA, the CDR3 is TGTGCCAGCAGCTTAACTACACACACCGGGGAGCTGTTTTTT. Translation: CASSLTTHTGELFF.

The chain carries TRBV14 and TRBJ2-1; 7 bases are shared with TRBD2. The germline gives CDR1 SGHDN, CDR2 FVKESK. The CDR3 runs to 14 residues. J lost 7 bases, V lost 6 bases, and 9 bases had no gene match. CDR3 DNA sequence: TGTGCCAGCAGAGACAGCGGGACCTTTAATGAGCAGTTCTTC. It encodes CASRDSGTFNEQFF.

This chain connects TRBV24-1 to TRBJ2-2; D is unclear. Trimming cost V 5 bases and J 5 bases, with 2 bases left between them. Per germline, CDR1 KGHDR and CDR2 SFDVKD. This CDR3 has 11 amino acids. In nucleotides, the CDR3 is TGTGCCACCAGTGGAACCGGGGAGCTGTTTTTT. Residues: CATSGTGELFF.

This clonotype was observed a handful of times. This chain connects TRBV5-1 to TRBJ2-1; D is undetermined. Germline CDR1 SGHRS, CDR2 YFSETQ. V dropped 6 bases and J dropped 0 bases, with 10 bases sitting between them. The CDR3 is 14 amino acids. The CDR3 spells CASKDSTSYNEQFF. In DNA, the CDR3 is TGCGCCAGCAAAGACTCCACCTCCTACAATGAGCAGTTCTTC.